This entry concerns a single T cell receptor (beta chain). This specimen belongs to a study of blood T cell repertoires in COVID-19. The CDR3 contains 15 residues. The V gene end was trimmed by 1 base and the J gene end by 2 bases; junction bases not matched to a gene: 2. Germline V CDR1 and CDR2: LGHNA, YNFKEQ. In the original processing: Amplification from reference gene primers served as the basis for estimated nucleated cell counts. Sequencing was performed with immunoSEQ multiplex PCR; in TCRdb, only in-frame clones are kept and a portion is missing. V and J calls and clone size follow that table, whereas D and trimming were derived from the DNA. The sample consists of over 120,000 clones, 78% of them appearing once. Participants' reported clinical history set cohort assignment. Recovery among Cohort 3 donors was established by two negative PCRs, clearance, or symptom resolution.

This clonotype was sampled from a woman aged 45 to 65 who had recovered from COVID-19. Sequencing used PBMCs or T cells enriched from blood (not recorded which). The chain combines TRBV4-2 with TRBJ1-5, with 7 bases lining up with TRBD1. The CDR3 loop is CASSQVTGGNQPQHF. The CDR3 DNA follows: TGTGCCAGCAGCCAAGTTACAGGGGGCAATCAGCCCCAGCATTTT.